These 6 T cell receptor beta chains were all obtained from the same sample, sequenced in a study of cytomegalovirus exposure and HLA in healthy donors. Vbeta (60) and Jbeta (13) primers were used in the PCR. TCRdb keeps only in-frame clones here, not all; method: immunoSEQ multiplex PCR. The data contain tens of thousands of clones, about 71% of them seen just once; the ten biggest clones take up under 9%. Sequenced sample: PBMCs. These receptor sequences come from a man aged 60-69 years in good health and CMV-seropositive.

This chain connects TRBV11-3 to TRBJ2-7; 8 bases are shared with TRBD1. J was trimmed by 2 bases and V by 4 bases; bases with no gene match: 4. The length of the CDR3 is 14 residues. CDR1 is SGHNT, CDR2 YENEEA, per germline. CDR3 amino acids: CASSSRQGPYEQYF. The CDR3, as DNA: TGTGCCAGCAGCTCCCGACAGGGGCCCTACGAGCAGTACTTC.

This clone is a singleton in its sample. This chain uses TRBV27 with TRBJ1-5, with unresolved D. Germline CDR1 and CDR2: MNHEY and SMNVEV (reference sequence). This CDR3 spans 13 amino acids. V lost 5 bases, J lost 2 bases, and 7 bases lay in between. The CDR3 here is CASSQSGNQPQHF. The CDR3 coding sequence is TGTGCCAGCAGTCAATCAGGCAATCAGCCCCAGCATTTT.

V gene TRBV6-6 combines with J gene TRBJ2-7; D is perhaps TRBD2 (6 bases). In germline, CDR1 is MNHNY, CDR2 SVGAGI (reference sequence). V dropped 2 bases and J dropped 0 bases, with 8 bases sitting between them. The CDR3 sequence is 14 residues long. The chain's CDR3 is CASSYRDSSYEQYF. The CDR3 bases are TGTGCCAGCAGTTACCGGGACTCCTCCTACGAGCAGTACTTC.

The table lists this clone with a count of one. The chain couples TRBV29-1 to TRBJ2-3, with no clear D. Looked up from germline, CDR1 is SQVTM and CDR2 is ANQGSEA. CDR3 length: 14 amino acids. Trimming took 4 bases from V and 7 from J, leaving 18 bases between them. The CDR3 here is CSVVNPRQKNTQYF. The CDR3 DNA reads as TGCAGCGTTGTAAACCCGAGGCAGAAGAATACGCAGTATTTT.

The chain links TRBV20-1 to TRBJ2-3, with TRBD1 identical over 7 bases. The CDR3 sequence is 10 residues long. The V and J ends lost 6 bases and 12 bases, in that order; junction bases with no gene match: 6. Germline CDR1 and CDR2: DFQATT and SNEGSKA (reference sequence). The CDR3 here is CSAADRIQYF. CDR3 DNA sequence: TGCAGTGCCGCGGACAGGATTCAGTATTTT.

This clone has more than one count but fewer than ten. The chain couples TRBV4-2 to TRBJ2-1; weak D call: TRBD2 (5 bases). The CDR3 is 16 residues long. CDR1 and CDR2 from the germline V gene are LGHNA and YNFKEQ. With 0 bases removed from V and 2 bases from J, the gap between germline ends came to 11 bases. Here the CDR3 DNA reads TGTGCCAGCAGCCAAGATTGGCTTAGCGCCTACAATGAGCAGTTCTTC. It encodes CASSQDWLSAYNEQFF.